These 19 T cell receptor beta chains came from one sample sequenced in a study of blood T cell repertoires in COVID-19. The data were produced by immunoSEQ multiplex PCR, yet TCRdb's version contains in-frame clones alone and is incomplete. The sample lists about 90,000 clones, about four fifths occurring once. The specimen sequenced was peripheral blood. These receptors were taken from a woman aged 80 or over with acute or convalescent COVID-19.

This rearrangement joins TRBV7-9 to TRBJ2-1; 8 bases fit TRBD2. This CDR3 spans 15 amino acids. Germline V lookup: CDR1 SEHNR, CDR2 FQNEAQ (reference sequence). V trimming: 2 bases; J trimming: 0 bases; junction bases outside the gene matches: 0. The CDR3 loop is CASSLRGGSYNEQFF. In DNA, the CDR3 is TGTGCCAGCAGCTTACGGGGGGGCTCCTACAATGAGCAGTTCTTC.

The V call is TRBV11-3, the J call TRBJ2-3; perhaps TRBD1 as D (5 bases). Trimming left V 8 bases short and J 1 base short, with 13 bases between. The CDR3 has 14 amino acids. The germline CDR1 and CDR2 sequences are SGHNT and YENEEA. The CDR3 region has the DNA TGTGCCAGCTCGAGATTAGGGGGCACAGATACGCAGTATTTT. Protein: CASSRLGGTDTQYF. Full variable domain (remainder filled in from reference TRBV11-3 and TRBJ2-3): EAGVVQSPRYKIIEKKQPVAFWCNPISGHNTLYWYLQNLGQGPELLIRYENEEAVDDSQLPKDRFSAERLKGVDSTLKIQPAELGDSAVYLCASSRLGGTDTQYFGPGTRLTVL.

This clone was detected only once. At one boundary the junction diverges from the germline segment, which might be a read error. V and J are TRBV18 and TRBJ1-1, with 9 bases aligning to TRBD1. CDR3 length equals 15 residues. Germline CDR1 and CDR2: KGHSH and LQKENI. Here the CDR3 DNA reads TGTGCCAGCTTACCACGGACAGGGGCGAACACTGAAGCTTTCTTT. Translation gives CASLPRTGANTEAFF.

The V and J genes are TRBV6-5 and TRBJ1-2; tentatively, D is TRBD1 (5 bases). From germline, CDR1 is MNHEY and CDR2 SVGAGI. The germline V and J ends were trimmed by 4 bases and 12 bases, with 18 bases remaining between them. The CDR3 contains 13 residues. CDR3 amino acids: CASSSLGHERNTF. CDR3 DNA sequence: TGTGCCAGCAGTTCCTTAGGACATGAAAGAAACACCTTC.

J is TRBJ1-2 and V is TRBV10-3, with D unclear. Germline CDR1 and CDR2: ENHRY and SYGVKD. This CDR3 contains 14 residues. Trimming took off 0 bases at V and 4 bases at J, with 9 bases between the two ends. The CDR3 loop is CAISESTGVYGYTF. The CDR3 bases are TGTGCCATCAGTGAGTCGACGGGTGTCTATGGCTACACCTTC.

The rearrangement uses TRBV19 and TRBJ1-5, with 8 positions matching TRBD1. Germline values: CDR1 LNHDA, CDR2 SQIVND (reference sequence). The CDR3 sequence is 17 residues long. Unmatched junction bases numbered 15, after V lost 6 bases and J lost 5 bases. The CDR3 DNA reads TGTGCCAGTAGCCCCTCGGGGACAGGTACTCGTCATCAGCCCCAGCATTTT. Its translation is CASSPSGTGTRHQPQHF.

The rearrangement joins TRBV12-3 or TRBV12-4 to TRBJ1-1; D is ambiguous. Trimming cost V 3 bases and J 1 base, with 6 bases left between them. This CDR3 is 13 amino acids long. In nucleotides, the CDR3 is TGTGCCAGCAGTTTGAGACAGAACACTGAAGCTTTCTTT. Protein product: CASSLRQNTEAFF.

This chain links TRBV5-1 with TRBJ2-2; possibly TRBD1 for D (6 bases). Trimming left V 0 bases short and J 4 bases short, with 16 bases between. The CDR3 is 17 residues long. Germline CDR1 and CDR2: SGHRS and YFSETQ. This chain's CDR3 is CASSLAPTGSGTGELFF. CDR3 nucleotides: TGCGCCAGCAGCTTGGCACCAACAGGGTCGGGCACCGGGGAGCTGTTTTTT.

The table lists this clone with a few counts. V and J are TRBV19 and TRBJ1-2, with D unclear. The CDR3 contains 15 residues. Germline V CDR1 and CDR2: LNHDA, SQIVND (reference sequence). Trimming took 4 bases from V and 5 from J, leaving 17 bases between them. The CDR3 bases are TGTGCCAGTAGTACTCTTACCCCCGGAGGATATGGCTACACCTTC. Encoded protein: CASSTLTPGGYGYTF.

This clone occurred a few times. The chain links TRBV5-4 to TRBJ2-2; D gene uncertain. The CDR3 loop spans 14 amino acids. Germline CDR1 reads SGHNT; CDR2 reads YYREEE (reference sequence). The V gene lost 2 bases and the J gene lost 3 bases, with 8 bases spanning the gap. The CDR3 DNA reads as TGTGCCAGCAGCTTCATCCGGGACACCGGGGAGCTGTTTTTT. Its translation: CASSFIRDTGELFF. Full variable domain (outside the CDR3, taken from reference TRBV5-4 and TRBJ2-2): ETGVTQSPTHLIKTRGQQVTLRCSSQSGHNTVSWYQQALGQGPQFIFQYYREEENGRGNFPPRFSGLQFPNYSSELNVNALELDDSALYLCASSFIRDTGELFFGEGSRLTVL.

The CDR3 is CTSPRGGLVETQYF. In nucleotides, the CDR3 is TGCACCAGCCCGCGGGGGGGGCTGGTAGAGACCCAGTACTTC. This chain connects TRBV1 to TRBJ2-5; the table's D call TRBD2 went unverified against the DNA. TRBV1 is shown as a pseudogene. This CDR3 comprises 14 residues.

The chain joins TRBV4-2 to TRBJ2-6, with TRBD2 as a possible D gene (7 bases). V was cut by 1 base and J by 2 bases, with 18 bases left in between. The germline gives CDR1 LGHNA, CDR2 YNFKEQ. This CDR3 is 19 amino acids long. CDR3 region: CASSQVMGGAQTGANVLTF. CDR3 nucleotides: TGTGCCAGCAGCCAAGTCATGGGGGGGGCGCAGACTGGGGCCAACGTCCTGACTTTC.

V usage is TRBV5-6 and J usage is TRBJ2-1; D might be TRBD2 (5 bases). V was trimmed by 4 bases and J by 3 bases, leaving 17 bases between them. This CDR3 is built from 16 residues. CDR1 SGHDT and CDR2 YYEEEE come from the germline V gene. CDR3 DNA sequence: TGTGCCAGCAGCGCCGGAGGACCGGCGGTCTACAATGAGCAGTTCTTC. It translates to CASSAGGPAVYNEQFF.

CDR3 nucleotides: TGTGCCAGCAGTTACCCCCCCGGGACAGGGGGCAGGTTATACGAGCAGTACTTC. Translating gives CASSYPPGTGGRLYEQYF. The V and J genes are TRBV27 and TRBJ2-7; TRBD1 aligns across 12 bases. Germline trimming cut 4 bases from V and 4 bases from J; bases unmatched to any gene: 14. Germline assignment: CDR1 MNHEY and CDR2 SMNVEV (reference sequence). CDR3 length: 18 amino acids.

The rearrangement uses TRBV6-5 and TRBJ2-5; D might be TRBD2 (6 bases). The CDR3 is 15 amino acids. The germline CDR1 and CDR2 sequences are MNHEY and SVGAGI. V was clipped by 0 bases and J by 4 bases, with 12 bases between them. This chain's CDR3 is CASSYSPGVGETQYF. As DNA, the CDR3 is TGTGCCAGCAGTTACTCCCCGGGGGTGGGAGAGACCCAGTACTTC.

In its sample, this clone was seen once. CDR3: CASSLSEYGYTF. The DNA of the CDR3 is TGTGCCAGCAGTTTGAGTGAATATGGCTACACCTTC. This rearrangement joins TRBV12-3 or TRBV12-4 to TRBJ1-2; D is undetermined. This CDR3 contains 12 residues. The V end was cut by 3 bases, the J end by 5 bases, with 7 bases between.

The rearrangement links TRBV6-2 or TRBV6-3 to TRBJ1-5; TRBD1 agrees at 12 bases. V gave up 5 bases and J gave up 6 bases; unmatched junction bases: 14. In germline, CDR1 is MNHEY, CDR2 SVGEGT. The CDR3 runs 18 residues. CDR3 DNA: TGTGCCAGCAGTCCCCCGGGACAGGGGGCGCGGATACGTCAGCCCCAGCATTTT. As protein: CASSPPGQGARIRQPQHF.

The chain carries TRBV4-3 and TRBJ1-2, with 8 bases lining up with TRBD1. Looked up from germline, CDR1 is LGHNA and CDR2 is YSLEER. The trim removed 4 bases at V and 6 bases at J, leaving 7 bases unmatched. The CDR3 runs to 14 residues. CDR3 amino acids: CASSLGQGTHGYTF. The CDR3 region has the DNA TGCGCCAGCAGCCTTGGACAGGGAACGCATGGCTACACCTTC.

In its sample, this clone was seen a few times. This chain connects TRBV2 to TRBJ2-7; 7 nucleotides align to TRBD1. This CDR3 is 14 amino acids long. V dropped 4 bases and J dropped 7; count of bases not matched to a gene: 10. Looked up from germline, CDR1 is SNHLY and CDR2 is FYNNEI. In DNA, the CDR3 is TGTGCCAGCAGTGTTAGAGGGGGCCCTACGGAGCAGTACTTC. Translating it yields CASSVRGGPTEQYF.